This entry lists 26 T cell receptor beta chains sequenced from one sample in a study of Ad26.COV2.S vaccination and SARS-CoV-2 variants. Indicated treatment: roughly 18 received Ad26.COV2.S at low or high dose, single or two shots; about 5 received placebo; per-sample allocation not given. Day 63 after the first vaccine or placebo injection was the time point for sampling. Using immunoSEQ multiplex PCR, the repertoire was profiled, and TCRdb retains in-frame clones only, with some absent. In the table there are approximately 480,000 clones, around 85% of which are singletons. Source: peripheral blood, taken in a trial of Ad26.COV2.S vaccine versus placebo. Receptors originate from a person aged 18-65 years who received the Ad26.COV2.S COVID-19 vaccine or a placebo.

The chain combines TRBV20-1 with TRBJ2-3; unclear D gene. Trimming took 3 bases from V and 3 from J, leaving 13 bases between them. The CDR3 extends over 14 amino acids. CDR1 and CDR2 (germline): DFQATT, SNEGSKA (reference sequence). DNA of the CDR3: TGCAGTGCTAGTGTTTATGGGGAAACAGATACGCAGTATTTT. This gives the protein CSASVYGETDTQYF.

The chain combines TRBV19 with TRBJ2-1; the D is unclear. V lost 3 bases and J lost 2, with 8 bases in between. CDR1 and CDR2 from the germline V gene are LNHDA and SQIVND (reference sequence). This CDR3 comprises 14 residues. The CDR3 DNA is TGTGCCAGTAGTATGTCCTCCCCCTACAATGAGCAGTTCTTC. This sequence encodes CASSMSSPYNEQFF. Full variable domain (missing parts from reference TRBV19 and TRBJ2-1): DGGITQSPKYLFRKEGQNVTLSCEQNLNHDAMYWYRQDPGQGLRLIYYSQIVNDFQKGDIAEGYSVSREKKESFPLTVTSAQKNPTAFYLCASSMSSPYNEQFFGPGTRLTVL.

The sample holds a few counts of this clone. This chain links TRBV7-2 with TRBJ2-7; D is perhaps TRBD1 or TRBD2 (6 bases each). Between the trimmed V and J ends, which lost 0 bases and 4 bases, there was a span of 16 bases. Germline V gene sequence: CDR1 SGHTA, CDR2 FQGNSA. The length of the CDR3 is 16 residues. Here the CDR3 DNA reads TGTGCCAGCAGCTTAGCCTTCAGGGGAGGAATTTACGAGCAGTACTTC. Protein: CASSLAFRGGIYEQYF.

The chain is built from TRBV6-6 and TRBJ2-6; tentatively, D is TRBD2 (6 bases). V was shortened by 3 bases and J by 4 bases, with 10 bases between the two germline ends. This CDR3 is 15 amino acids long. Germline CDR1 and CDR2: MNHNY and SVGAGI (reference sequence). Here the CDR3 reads CASSYGGPGANVLTF. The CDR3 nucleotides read TGTGCCAGCAGTTATGGAGGGCCAGGGGCCAACGTCCTGACTTTC.

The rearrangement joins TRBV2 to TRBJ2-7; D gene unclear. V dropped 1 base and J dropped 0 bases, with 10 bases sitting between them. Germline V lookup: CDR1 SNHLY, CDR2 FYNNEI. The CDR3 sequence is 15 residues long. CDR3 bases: TGTGCCAGCAGTGAAGGTTCGTCTTACTCCTACGAGCAGTACTTC. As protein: CASSEGSSYSYEQYF.

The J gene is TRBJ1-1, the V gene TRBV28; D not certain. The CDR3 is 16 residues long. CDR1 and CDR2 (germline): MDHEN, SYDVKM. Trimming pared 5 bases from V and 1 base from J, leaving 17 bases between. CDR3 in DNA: TGTGCCAGCAGTCGGATCTCCAACCTACCGAACACTGAAGCTTTCTTT. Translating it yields CASSRISNLPNTEAFF.

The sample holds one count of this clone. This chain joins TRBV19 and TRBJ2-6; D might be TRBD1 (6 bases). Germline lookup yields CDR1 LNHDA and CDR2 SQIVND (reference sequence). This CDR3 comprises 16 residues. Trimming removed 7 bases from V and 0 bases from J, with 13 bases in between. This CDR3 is CASTWDTTSGANVLTF. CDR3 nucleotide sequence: TGTGCCAGTACCTGGGACACCACCTCTGGGGCCAACGTCCTGACTTTC.

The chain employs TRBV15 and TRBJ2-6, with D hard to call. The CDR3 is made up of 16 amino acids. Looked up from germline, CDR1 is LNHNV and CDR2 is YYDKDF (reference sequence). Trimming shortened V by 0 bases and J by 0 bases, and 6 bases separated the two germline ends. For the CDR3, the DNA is TGTGCCACCAGCAGAGATTTGGCCTCTGGGGCCAACGTCCTGACTTTC. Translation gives CATSRDLASGANVLTF.

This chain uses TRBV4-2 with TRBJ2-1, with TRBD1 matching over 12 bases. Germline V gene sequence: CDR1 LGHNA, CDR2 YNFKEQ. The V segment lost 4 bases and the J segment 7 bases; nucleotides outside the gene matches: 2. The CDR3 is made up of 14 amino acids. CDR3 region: CASSLGQGANEQFF. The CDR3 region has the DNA TGTGCCAGCAGCCTGGGACAGGGGGCAAATGAGCAGTTCTTC.

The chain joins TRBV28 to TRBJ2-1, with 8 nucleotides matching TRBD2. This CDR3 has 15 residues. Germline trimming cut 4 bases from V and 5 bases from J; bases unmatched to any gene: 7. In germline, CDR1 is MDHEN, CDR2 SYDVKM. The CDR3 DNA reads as TGTGCCAGCAGTTGGCGCGGGAGGAAGGACAATGAGCAGTTCTTC. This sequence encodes CASSWRGRKDNEQFF.

CDR3 sequence reads: CASSPQVNTEAFF. The CDR3, as DNA: TGTGCCAGCAGTCCCCAGGTGAACACTGAAGCTTTCTTT. The chain uses TRBV6-6 and TRBJ1-1; D unresolved. The germline V gene has CDR1 MNHNY and CDR2 SVGAGI (reference sequence). This CDR3 is built from 13 residues. Trimming took off 5 bases at V and 0 bases at J, with 7 bases between the two ends.

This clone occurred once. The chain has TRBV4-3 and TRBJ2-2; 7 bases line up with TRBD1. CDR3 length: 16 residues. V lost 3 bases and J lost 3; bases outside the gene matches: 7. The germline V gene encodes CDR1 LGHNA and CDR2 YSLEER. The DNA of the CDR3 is TGCGCCAGCAGCCACTTCCCAGGGGGAGACACCGGGGAGCTGTTTTTT. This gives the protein CASSHFPGGDTGELFF.

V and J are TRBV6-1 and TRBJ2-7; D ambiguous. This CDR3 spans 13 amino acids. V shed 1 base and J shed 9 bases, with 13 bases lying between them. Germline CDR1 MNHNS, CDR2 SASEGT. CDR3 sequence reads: CASSEVFSHAQYF. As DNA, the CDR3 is TGTGCCAGCAGTGAAGTCTTTAGTCACGCGCAGTACTTC.

Here the CDR3 reads CASSFTGELSSYEQYF. DNA of the CDR3: TGTGCCAGCAGCTTTACAGGGGAGCTCTCATCCTACGAGCAGTACTTC. V gene TRBV7-9 combines with J gene TRBJ2-7; 7 bases are a match to TRBD1. V was clipped by 3 bases and J by 1 base; unmatched bases: 9. CDR3 length equals 16 residues. The germline gives CDR1 SEHNR, CDR2 FQNEAQ (reference sequence).

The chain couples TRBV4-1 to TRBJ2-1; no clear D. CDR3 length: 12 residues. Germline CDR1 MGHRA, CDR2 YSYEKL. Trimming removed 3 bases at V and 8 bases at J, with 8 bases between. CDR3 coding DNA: TGCGCCAGCAGCCATCCCGGCTATGAGCAGTTCTTC. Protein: CASSHPGYEQFF.

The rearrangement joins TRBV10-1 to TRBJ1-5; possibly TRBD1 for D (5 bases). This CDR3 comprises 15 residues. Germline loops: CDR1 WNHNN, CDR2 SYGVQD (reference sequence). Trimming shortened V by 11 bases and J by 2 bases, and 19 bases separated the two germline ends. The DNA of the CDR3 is TGCGCCGCCAAGTGGGGAGTGGGGGGCAATCAGCCCCAGCATTTT. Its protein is CAAKWGVGGNQPQHF.

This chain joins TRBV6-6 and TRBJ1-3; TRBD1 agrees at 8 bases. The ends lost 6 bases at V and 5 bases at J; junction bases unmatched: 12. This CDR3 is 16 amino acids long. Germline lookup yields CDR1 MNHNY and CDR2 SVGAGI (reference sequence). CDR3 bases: TGTGCCAGCAGACTAGACCTCCGGACAGGGAGAAACACCATATATTTT. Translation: CASRLDLRTGRNTIYF.

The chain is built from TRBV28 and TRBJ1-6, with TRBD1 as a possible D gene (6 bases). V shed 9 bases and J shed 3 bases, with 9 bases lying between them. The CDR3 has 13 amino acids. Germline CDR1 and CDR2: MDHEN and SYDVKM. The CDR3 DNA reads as TGTGCCAGGGGGACACGCTATAATTCACCCCTCCACTTT. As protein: CARGTRYNSPLHF.

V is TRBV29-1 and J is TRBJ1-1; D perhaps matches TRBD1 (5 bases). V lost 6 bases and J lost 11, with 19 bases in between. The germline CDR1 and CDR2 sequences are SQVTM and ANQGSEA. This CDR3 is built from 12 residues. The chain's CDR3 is CSVDSRDYDAFF. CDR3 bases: TGCAGCGTCGACTCCCGGGACTATGATGCTTTCTTT. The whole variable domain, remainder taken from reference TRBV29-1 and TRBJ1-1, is SAVISQKPSRDICQRGTSLTIQCQVDSQVTMMFWYRQQPGQSLTLIATANQGSEATYESGFVIDKFPISRPNLTFSTLTVSNMSPEDSSIYLCSVDSRDYDAFFGQGTRLTVV.

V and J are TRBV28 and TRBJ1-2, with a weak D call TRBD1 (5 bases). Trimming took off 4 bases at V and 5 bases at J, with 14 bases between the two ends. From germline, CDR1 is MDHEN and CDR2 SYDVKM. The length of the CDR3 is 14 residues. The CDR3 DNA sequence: TGTGCCAGCAGTTCCTCAGGGACGCGTTATGGCTACACCTTC. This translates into CASSSSGTRYGYTF.

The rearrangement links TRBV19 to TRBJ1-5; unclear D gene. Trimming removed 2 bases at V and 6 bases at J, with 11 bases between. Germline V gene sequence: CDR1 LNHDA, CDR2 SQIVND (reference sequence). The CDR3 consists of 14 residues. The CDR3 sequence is CASSILYSGQPQHF. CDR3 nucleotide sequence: TGTGCCAGTAGTATACTGTACTCAGGTCAGCCCCAGCATTTT.

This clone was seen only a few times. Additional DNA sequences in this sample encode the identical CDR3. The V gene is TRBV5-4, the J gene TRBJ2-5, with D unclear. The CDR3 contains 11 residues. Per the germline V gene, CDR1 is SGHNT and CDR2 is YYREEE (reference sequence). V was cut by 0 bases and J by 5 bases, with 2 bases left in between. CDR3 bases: TGTGCCAGCAGCTTGGCGGAGACCCAGTACTTC. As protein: CASSLAETQYF.

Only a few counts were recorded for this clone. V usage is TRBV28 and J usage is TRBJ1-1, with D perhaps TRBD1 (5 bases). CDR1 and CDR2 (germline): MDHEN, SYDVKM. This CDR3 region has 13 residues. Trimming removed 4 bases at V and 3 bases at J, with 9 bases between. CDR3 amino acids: CASSSLQDTEAFF. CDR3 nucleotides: TGTGCCAGCAGTTCCTTACAGGACACTGAAGCTTTCTTT.

The CDR3: CAWRMVAGNIQYF. Written as DNA, the CDR3 is TGTGCCTGGAGGATGGTTGCAGGAAACATTCAGTACTTC. The chain carries TRBV30 and TRBJ2-4; no clear D gene. CDR3 size: 13 residues. The V gene's germline CDR1 is GTSNPN and CDR2 SVGIG (reference sequence). With 3 bases removed from V and 6 bases from J, the gap between germline ends came to 12 bases. The whole variable domain, remainder taken from reference TRBV30 and TRBJ2-4, is SQTIHQWPATLVQPVGSPLSLECTVEGTSNPNLYWYRQAAGRGLQLLFYSVGIGQISSEVPQNLSASRPQDRQFILSSKKLLLSDSGFYLCAWRMVAGNIQYFGAGTRLSVL.

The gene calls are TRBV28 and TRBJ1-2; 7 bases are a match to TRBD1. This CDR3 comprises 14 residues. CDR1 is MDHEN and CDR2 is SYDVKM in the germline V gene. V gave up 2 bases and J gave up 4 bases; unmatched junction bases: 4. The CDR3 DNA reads TGTGCCAGCAGTTTACAACAGGGGTCCTATGGCTACACCTTC. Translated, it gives CASSLQQGSYGYTF.

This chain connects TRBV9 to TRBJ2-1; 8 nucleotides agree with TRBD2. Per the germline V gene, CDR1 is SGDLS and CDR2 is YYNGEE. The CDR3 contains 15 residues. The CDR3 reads CYSSQRESSYNEQFF. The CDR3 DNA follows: TGTTATTCCTCCCAGCGGGAGAGCTCCTACAATGAGCAGTTCTTC.